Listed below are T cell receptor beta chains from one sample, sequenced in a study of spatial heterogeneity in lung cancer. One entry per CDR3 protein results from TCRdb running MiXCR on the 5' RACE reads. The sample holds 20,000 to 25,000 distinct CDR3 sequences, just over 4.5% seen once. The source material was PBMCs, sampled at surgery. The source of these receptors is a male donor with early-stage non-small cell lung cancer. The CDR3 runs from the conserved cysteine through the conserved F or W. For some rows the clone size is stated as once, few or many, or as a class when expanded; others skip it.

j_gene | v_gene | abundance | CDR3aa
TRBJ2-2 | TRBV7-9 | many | CASSHGGGKDTGELFF
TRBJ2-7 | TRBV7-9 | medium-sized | CASSSDRASVYEQYF
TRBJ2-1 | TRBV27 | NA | CASSFPPGDLGENEQFF
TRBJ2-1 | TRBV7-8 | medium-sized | CASSSLANEQFF
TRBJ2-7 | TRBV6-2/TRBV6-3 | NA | CASSYAPGQGSYEQYF
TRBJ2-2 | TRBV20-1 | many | CSARRQTITGELFF
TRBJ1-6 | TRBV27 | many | CASGLTGGAINSPLHF
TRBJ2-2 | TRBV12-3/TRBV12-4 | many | CASRKGAGELFF
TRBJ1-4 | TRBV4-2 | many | CASSQDRNNEKLFF
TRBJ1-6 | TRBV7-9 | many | CASSQGRTNSPLHF
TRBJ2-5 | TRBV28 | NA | CASRSSTETQYF
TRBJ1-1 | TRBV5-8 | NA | CASSRGRTTNTEAFF
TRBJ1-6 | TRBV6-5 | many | CASSYGGQNSPLHF
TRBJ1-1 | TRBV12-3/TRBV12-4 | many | CASSFAGTGENTEAFF
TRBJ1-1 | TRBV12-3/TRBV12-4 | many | CASSLSQIETEAFF
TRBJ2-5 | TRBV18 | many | CASSPRDFSETQYF
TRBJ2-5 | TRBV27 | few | CASSLGWGPEETQYF
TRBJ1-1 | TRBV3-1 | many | CASSPNPDTGDTEAFF
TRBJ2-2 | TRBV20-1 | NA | CSAPRRSGSLTGELFF
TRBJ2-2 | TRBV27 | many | CASSLTLGTGELFF
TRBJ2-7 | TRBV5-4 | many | CASSSVGRGDEQYF
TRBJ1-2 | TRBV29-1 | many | CSVESAREGAEGYTF
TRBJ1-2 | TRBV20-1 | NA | CSAPTDNYGYTF
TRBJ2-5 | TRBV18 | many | CASSPTVQETQYF
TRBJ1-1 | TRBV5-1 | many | CASSYKENTEAFF
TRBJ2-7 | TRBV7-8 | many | CASSPGPSYEQYF
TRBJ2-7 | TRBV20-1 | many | CSARDLGETFYEQYF
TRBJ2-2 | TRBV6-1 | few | CASKRGYTGELFF
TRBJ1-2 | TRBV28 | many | CASSPLPGQTGYGYTF
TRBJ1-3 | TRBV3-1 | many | CASSQPGGGDTIYF
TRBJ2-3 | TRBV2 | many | CASSDLPDTQYF